Listed here are 32 T cell receptor beta chains from one sample, sequenced in a study of blood T cell repertoires in COVID-19. TCRdb keeps only in-frame clones here, not all; method: immunoSEQ multiplex PCR. The repertoire holds about 160,000 clones, 85% to 90% seen once, with approximately 10% in the top ten. Sequenced material: peripheral blood. The receptors were sampled from a woman aged 70-85 years with COVID-19, enrolled during active disease.

This chain links TRBV18 with TRBJ2-5; D remains unclear. Trimming pared 0 bases from V and 5 bases from J, leaving 7 bases between. This CDR3 contains 13 residues. CDR1 and CDR2 from the germline V gene are KGHSH and LQKENI. The CDR3 nucleotides read TGTGCCAGCTCACCACCATCCGTTGAGACCCAGTACTTC. Translating gives CASSPPSVETQYF.

The chain couples TRBV2 to TRBJ1-3, with TRBD1 identical over 9 bases. Germline CDR1 SNHLY, CDR2 FYNNEI. CDR3 length equals 18 residues. V shed 7 bases, J shed 0 bases, and the junction held 13 bases outside the gene matches. This CDR3 reads CASTGQGISPNSGNTIYF. The CDR3 coding sequence is TGTGCCAGCACCGGACAGGGGATCAGTCCCAACTCTGGAAACACCATATATTTT.

The chain is built from TRBV11-2 and TRBJ1-2, with D possibly matching TRBD1 (6 bases). The CDR3 runs to 15 residues. Trimming pared 5 bases from V and 0 bases from J, leaving 13 bases between. Germline V gene data show CDR1 as SGHAT and CDR2 as FQNNGV. CDR3 in amino acids: CASSTTGRANYGYTF. In DNA, the CDR3 is TGTGCCAGCAGCACTACAGGGAGAGCTAACTATGGCTACACCTTC.

The rearrangement links TRBV20-1 to TRBJ1-4, with no clear D. The V gene lost 7 bases and the J gene lost 6 bases, with 9 bases spanning the gap. The CDR3 has 11 amino acids. Per germline, CDR1 DFQATT and CDR2 SNEGSKA (reference sequence). The CDR3 is CSGEGHEKLFF. CDR3 DNA sequence: TGCAGTGGAGAGGGTCATGAAAAACTGTTTTTT.

This chain connects TRBV5-1 to TRBJ1-6, with TRBD1 as a possible D gene (5 bases). Germline V gives CDR1 SGHRS, CDR2 YFSETQ. This CDR3 contains 15 residues. V was pared by 4 bases and J by 7 bases, with 15 bases between. The CDR3 coding sequence is TGCGCCAGCAGCCCCGCCCGGGACTCCAATTCACCCCTCCACTTT. Translated: CASSPARDSNSPLHF. The whole variable domain, filled in from reference TRBV5-1 and TRBJ1-6, reads KAGVTQTPRYLIKTRGQQVTLSCSPISGHRSVSWYQQTPGQGLQFLFEYFSETQRNKGNFPGRFSGRQFSNSRSEMNVSTLELGDSALYLCASSPARDSNSPLHFGNGTRLTVT.

The CDR3 here is CASSFRGAPPYNEQFF. The CDR3 bases are TGTGCCAGCAGTTTTCGCGGGGCCCCCCCCTACAATGAGCAGTTCTTC. The chain links TRBV27 to TRBJ2-1; D might be TRBD2 (6 bases). The germline V and J ends were trimmed by 3 bases and 2 bases, with 14 bases remaining between them. Germline lookup yields CDR1 MNHEY and CDR2 SMNVEV (reference sequence). There are 16 residues in the CDR3.

The rearrangement joins TRBV4-1 to TRBJ2-1, with a weak D call TRBD2 (6 bases). Trimming took off 4 bases at V and 10 bases at J, with 20 bases between the two ends. The CDR3 extends over 15 amino acids. Germline assignment: CDR1 MGHRA and CDR2 YSYEKL. This chain's CDR3 is CASSPHGTDPREQFF. CDR3 sequence (DNA): TGCGCCAGCAGCCCTCACGGGACTGACCCCAGAGAGCAGTTCTTC.

The V and J genes are TRBV7-2 and TRBJ1-1; TRBD1 aligns across 11 bases. There are 15 residues in the CDR3. V was clipped by 5 bases and J by 3 bases; unmatched bases: 5. CDR1 and CDR2 (germline): SGHTA, FQGNSA. The CDR3 region has the DNA TGTGCCAGCAGCCGGACAGGGGGCTGGGACACTGAAGCTTTCTTT. It codes for CASSRTGGWDTEAFF.

The chain has TRBV28 and TRBJ1-4; D unclear. The germline V and J ends were trimmed by 2 bases and 4 bases, with 8 bases remaining between them. Germline V gene lookup returns CDR1 MDHEN and CDR2 SYDVKM. This CDR3 is 14 amino acids long. In nucleotides, the CDR3 is TGTGCCAGCAGTTTAGTACAGCATAATGAAAAACTGTTTTTT. Amino acid sequence: CASSLVQHNEKLFF.

The chain employs TRBV28 and TRBJ2-7; 7 bases are shared with TRBD1. The CDR3 contains 12 residues. In germline, CDR1 is MDHEN, CDR2 SYDVKM. Losses at the gene ends were 8 bases for V and 6 bases for J; bases not matched to a gene: 7. CDR3 amino acids: CASRQGESEQYF. In DNA form, the CDR3 reads TGTGCCAGCCGTCAGGGGGAATCCGAGCAGTACTTC. Full variable domain (outside the CDR3, taken from reference TRBV28 and TRBJ2-7): DVKVTQSSRYLVKRTGEKVFLECVQDMDHENMFWYRQDPGLGLRLIYFSYDVKMKEKGDIPEGYSVSREKKERFSLILESASTNQTSMYLCASRQGESEQYFGPGTRLTVT.

The chain carries TRBV10-2 and TRBJ1-5; 8 bases agree with TRBD1. The CDR3 runs to 14 residues. V was clipped by 5 bases and J by 5 bases; unmatched bases: 5. Looked up from germline, CDR1 is WSHSY and CDR2 is SAAADI. CDR3 bases: TGCGCCAGCAGTATCAGGGGGCTGGATCAGCCCCAGCATTTT. This gives the protein CASSIRGLDQPQHF.

This clone was counted once. This chain uses TRBV2 with TRBJ2-5; 14 bases align to TRBD2. Trimming took 8 bases from V and 2 from J; bases not matched to a gene: 4. This CDR3 has 15 residues. Germline V CDR1 and CDR2: SNHLY, FYNNEI. In nucleotides, the CDR3 is TGTGCCAGCTGGACTAGCGGGGGGATTCAAGAGACCCAGTACTTC. It yields the protein CASWTSGGIQETQYF.

This chain connects TRBV10-3 to TRBJ2-1; 9 nucleotides align to TRBD2. The CDR3 consists of 15 residues. After removal of 2 bases from V and 7 bases from J, the junction contained 6 bases not matched to a gene. In germline, CDR1 is ENHRY, CDR2 SYGVKD. The CDR3: CAISEGGGARNEQFF. CDR3 coding DNA: TGTGCCATCAGTGAGGGCGGGGGGGCCAGGAATGAGCAGTTCTTC.

This clone was detected once. The CDR3 region is CASSVVGTGVNEQFF. The CDR3 nucleotides read TGTGCCAGCAGCGTAGTCGGGACAGGGGTCAATGAGCAGTTCTTC. The chain recombines TRBV9 with TRBJ2-1; 10 bases fit TRBD1. Looked up from germline, CDR1 is SGDLS and CDR2 is YYNGEE. The CDR3 extends over 15 amino acids. Germline trimming cut 0 bases from V and 6 bases from J; bases unmatched to any gene: 3.

The genes are TRBV5-1 and TRBJ1-6, with 7 bases aligning to TRBD1. V gave up 4 bases and J gave up 0 bases; unmatched junction bases: 10. Germline-derived CDR1 and CDR2 are SGHRS and YFSETQ. The CDR3 contains 18 residues. CDR3 sequence reads: CASSPQGILGSYNSPLHF. The CDR3 bases are TGCGCCAGCAGCCCACAGGGGATTTTGGGCTCCTATAATTCACCCCTCCACTTT.

The V and J genes are TRBV7-8 and TRBJ2-5; possibly TRBD2 for D (5 bases). This CDR3 comprises 17 residues. Germline lookup yields CDR1 SGHVS and CDR2 FQNEAQ. The germline V and J ends were trimmed by 2 bases and 1 base, with 17 bases remaining between them. CDR3 bases: TGTGCCAGCAGCTTATACTTTGATTTTGAGGGCCAAGAGACCCAGTACTTC. Translating it yields CASSLYFDFEGQETQYF.

The chain combines TRBV28 with TRBJ1-6, with 9 nucleotides matching TRBD1. V lost 3 bases, J lost 5 bases, and 8 bases stayed unmatched. This CDR3 is 17 amino acids long. Germline lookup yields CDR1 MDHEN and CDR2 SYDVKM. CDR3 protein: CASSLSHRGLDNSPLHF. CDR3 in DNA: TGTGCCAGCAGTTTGTCACACAGGGGGCTCGATAATTCACCCCTCCACTTT.

The chain has TRBV28 and TRBJ1-6, with 8 bases that match TRBD1. The length of the CDR3 is 14 residues. V lost 6 bases to trimming and J lost 7 bases; unmatched junction nucleotides: 5. The germline V gene has CDR1 MDHEN and CDR2 SYDVKM. CDR3 loop: CASSSGGGNSPLHF. CDR3 coding DNA: TGTGCCAGCAGCTCAGGGGGCGGAAATTCACCCCTCCACTTT.

This clone was seen a single time. V gene TRBV2 combines with J gene TRBJ2-3, with 8 bases matching TRBD1. The V and J ends lost 4 bases and 3 bases, in that order; junction bases with no gene match: 9. CDR1 is SNHLY, CDR2 FYNNEI, per germline. There are 16 residues in the CDR3. CDR3 coding DNA: TGTGCCAGCAGTGGCTGGACAGGGTTTCGGACAGATACGCAGTATTTT. This codes for CASSGWTGFRTDTQYF.

This chain joins TRBV19 and TRBJ1-5; D possibly corresponds to TRBD1 (6 bases). In germline, CDR1 is LNHDA, CDR2 SQIVND (reference sequence). This CDR3 comprises 13 residues. V was clipped by 5 bases and J by 6 bases, with 11 bases between them. This CDR3 is CASSSGVRQPQHF. In nucleotides, the CDR3 is TGTGCCAGTAGTTCAGGGGTGCGTCAGCCCCAGCATTTT.

V and J are TRBV3-1 (or the pseudogene TRBV3-2) and TRBJ2-1, with 8 bases lining up with TRBD1. Germline assignment: CDR1 LGHDT and CDR2 YNNKEL (reference sequence). This CDR3 region has 16 residues. Losses at the gene ends were 5 bases for V and 9 bases for J; bases not matched to a gene: 15. The CDR3 loop is CASSYSRRQGFGEQFF. In nucleotides, the CDR3 is TGTGCCAGCAGCTATAGCCGGAGACAGGGGTTTGGTGAGCAGTTCTTC.

The chain uses TRBV15 and TRBJ1-4; D remains unclear. The V end was cut by 4 bases, the J end by 8 bases, with 14 bases between. This CDR3 spans 14 amino acids. Germline V lookup: CDR1 LNHNV, CDR2 YYDKDF (reference sequence). CDR3 in DNA: TGTGCCACCAGCATCCGGGAGAGCCCGGAAAAACTGTTTTTT. It is translated as CATSIRESPEKLFF.

The V gene is TRBV7-6, the J gene TRBJ1-1; 7 bases are a match to TRBD1. The CDR3 loop spans 16 amino acids. The J segment lost 5 bases and the V segment lost 1 base, leaving 10 bases of the junction unmatched. Germline CDR1 is SGHVS and CDR2 is FNYEAQ. CDR3 in DNA: TGTGCCAGCAGCTTAGATACGGCAGGGGGTAGGACTGAAGCTTTCTTT. Its protein is CASSLDTAGGRTEAFF.

This chain connects TRBV19 to TRBJ2-7; D might be TRBD1 (5 bases). Germline CDR1 reads LNHDA; CDR2 reads SQIVND (reference sequence). V shed 6 bases and J shed 5 bases, with 20 bases lying between them. The CDR3 loop spans 15 amino acids. The CDR3 DNA reads TGTGCCAGTAGCAGTAGACAGTACGACGGCAACGAGCAGTACTTC. It encodes CASSSRQYDGNEQYF.

This chain connects TRBV6-5 to TRBJ1-6; TRBD1 might be the D (5 bases). The CDR3 totals 14 residues. Trimming removed 7 bases at V and 9 bases at J, with 16 bases between. CDR1 and CDR2 (germline): MNHEY, SVGAGI. The CDR3 DNA reads as TGTGCCAGCAAGTGGGGGGAGGAGGGTTCACCCCTCCACTTT. Translated: CASKWGEEGSPLHF.

This rearrangement joins TRBV9 to TRBJ1-4; D unresolved. The CDR3 is 15 amino acids. The V gene's germline CDR1 is SGDLS and CDR2 YYNGEE. V lost 0 bases, J lost 5 bases, and 11 bases lay in between. The CDR3 reads CASSVDAGLNEKLFF. DNA for the CDR3: TGTGCCAGCAGCGTAGATGCAGGCTTAAATGAAAAACTGTTTTTT. Filled out from reference TRBV9 and TRBJ1-4, the complete variable domain reads DSGVTQTPKHLITATGQRVTLRCSPRSGDLSVYWYQQSLDQGLQFLIQYYNGEERAKGNILERFSAQQFPDLHSELNLSSLELGDSALYFCASSVDAGLNEKLFFGSGTQLSVL.

This sequence joins TRBV15 and TRBJ1-2; 9 bases line up with TRBD1. The J segment lost 8 bases and the V segment lost 0 bases, leaving 7 bases of the junction unmatched. Germline V gene lookup returns CDR1 LNHNV and CDR2 YYDKDF (reference sequence). The CDR3 consists of 15 residues. The CDR3 protein is CATSRDRRTGEGYTF. As DNA, the CDR3 is TGTGCCACCAGCAGAGATCGACGGACAGGGGAAGGCTACACCTTC.

The chain joins TRBV7-2 to TRBJ2-3; TRBD2 aligns across 10 bases. Germline-derived CDR1 and CDR2 are SGHTA and FQGNSA. This CDR3 has 14 residues. Germline trimming cut 5 bases from V and 3 bases from J; bases unmatched to any gene: 2. The CDR3 is CASSSSGGTDTQYF. The CDR3 DNA sequence: TGTGCCAGCAGCAGTAGCGGGGGGACAGATACGCAGTATTTT.

This clone was seen only once. The chain couples TRBV7-9 to TRBJ2-7, with TRBD1 as a possible D gene (6 bases). CDR3 length: 16 amino acids. V lost 2 bases to trimming and J lost 3 bases, with 17 bases between them. Germline assignment: CDR1 SEHNR and CDR2 FQNEAQ (reference sequence). CDR3 protein: CASSLSGANIFYEQYF. In DNA form, the CDR3 reads TGTGCCAGCAGCTTATCAGGGGCTAATATATTCTACGAGCAGTACTTC.

This clone came up once. J is TRBJ1-3 and V is TRBV7-8, with D tentatively TRBD1 (5 bases). Germline V gene lookup returns CDR1 SGHVS and CDR2 FQNEAQ. The CDR3 loop spans 15 amino acids. Between the trimmed V and J ends, which lost 1 base and 10 bases, there was a span of 17 bases. Written as DNA, the CDR3 is TGTGCCAGCAGCTTAGAAGGGAGGGGCCGGGTTACCATATATTTT. Translation gives CASSLEGRGRVTIYF. Supplemented by reference TRBV7-8 and TRBJ1-3, the full variable domain reads GAGVSQSPRYKVAKRGQDVALRCDPISGHVSLFWYQQALGQGPEFLTYFQNEAQLDKSGLPSDRFFAERPEGSVSTLKIQRTQQEDSAVYLCASSLEGRGRVTIYFGEGSWLTVV.

The J gene is TRBJ2-1, the V gene TRBV30; 7 bases map to TRBD2. Germline V gene data show CDR1 as GTSNPN and CDR2 as SVGIG (reference sequence). V shed 1 base and J 5 bases; nucleotides not matched to a gene: 11. The CDR3 loop spans 16 amino acids. The chain's CDR3 is CAWSDPPRRGDNEQFF. The CDR3 nucleotides are TGTGCCTGGAGTGACCCCCCCCGCCGGGGGGACAATGAGCAGTTCTTC.

The chain carries TRBV5-8 and TRBJ1-6; 8 nucleotides match TRBD1. V lost 5 bases and J lost 5; bases outside the gene matches: 3. Germline V gene sequence: CDR1 SGHTS, CDR2 YDEGEE. The CDR3 length is 14 residues. The CDR3 protein is CASRTDRDNSPLHF. For the CDR3, the DNA is TGTGCCAGCAGGACGGACAGGGATAATTCACCCCTCCACTTT.